The 32 T cell receptor beta chains given below trace back to one sample, sequenced in a study of T-cell memory formation after mild COVID-19. One entry per CDR3 protein results from TCRdb running MiXCR on the 5' RACE reads. The repertoire holds around 510,000 distinct CDR3 sequences, with about 20% as singletons. Sequenced material: PBMCs or a T cell subset sorted from them (not recorded which). The receptors were gathered from an adult woman who had mild COVID-19 (a few samples of this study predate the infection). Cell type and time point are not known.

This clonotype was observed many times. The gene calls are TRBV3-1 and TRBJ1-4, with D unclear. With 3 bases removed from V and 4 bases from J, the gap between germline ends came to 6 bases. Germline assignment: CDR1 LGHDT and CDR2 YNNKEL (reference sequence). The CDR3 runs to 13 residues. CDR3 loop: CASSQAFNEKLFF. The CDR3 coding sequence is TGTGCCAGCAGCCAGGCATTTAATGAAAAACTGTTTTTT.

This clonotype was seen more than once but under ten times. The chain joins TRBV27 to TRBJ2-5; the D gene is possibly TRBD2 (6 bases). Trimming stripped 0 bases from V and 2 bases from J, with 19 bases between. The CDR3 extends over 18 amino acids. The germline V gene encodes CDR1 MNHEY and CDR2 SMNVEV (reference sequence). CDR3 in amino acids: CASSLSAVYGGGQETQYF. The CDR3 DNA reads as TGTGCCAGCAGTTTATCAGCTGTCTACGGGGGTGGACAAGAGACCCAGTACTTC.

V usage is TRBV30 and J usage is TRBJ1-3; perhaps TRBD1 as D (5 bases). The CDR3 totals 17 residues. Germline CDR1 is GTSNPN and CDR2 is SVGIG (reference sequence). Trimming removed 4 bases at V and 3 bases at J, with 22 bases between. The CDR3: CAWTRVDSQFGGNTIYF. CDR3 DNA: TGTGCCTGGACCCGGGTAGACAGTCAGTTTGGTGGAAACACCATATATTTT.

This clonotype was seen ten or more times. The rearrangement uses TRBV12-3 or TRBV12-4 and TRBJ2-5, with D hard to call. Deletions cut 6 bases from V and 5 bases from J, with 7 bases between. The CDR3 covers 11 residues. In nucleotides, the CDR3 is TGTGCCAGCAGCATAGGGGAGACCCAGTACTTC. Protein product: CASSIGETQYF.

This clonotype was detected only a few times. The chain links TRBV7-3 to TRBJ2-2, with D possibly being TRBD1 (5 bases). The V gene lost 5 bases and the J gene lost 4 bases, with 20 bases spanning the gap. CDR3 length: 17 residues. The V gene's germline CDR1 is SGHTA and CDR2 FQGTGA. CDR3 amino acids: CASSPFLPLGLTGELFF. The CDR3 DNA reads as TGTGCCAGCAGCCCCTTTCTCCCGCTGGGGCTCACCGGGGAGCTGTTTTTT.

The DNA of the CDR3 is TGTGCCAGCTCATACACACCCGAACCCAAAGGGCCCCAGCATTTT. Its protein product is CASSYTPEPKGPQHF. The chain is built from TRBV18 and TRBJ1-5; D gene uncertain. V lost 5 bases to trimming and J lost 9 bases, with 20 bases between them. The germline gives CDR1 KGHSH, CDR2 LQKENI. This CDR3 is 15 amino acids long.

In its sample, this clonotype was seen a few times. The CDR3 reads CSASKAGGPGETQYF. The CDR3 DNA sequence: TGCAGTGCTAGTAAGGCGGGGGGGCCTGGCGAGACCCAGTACTTC. The genes are TRBV20-1 and TRBJ2-5; 9 bases align to TRBD2. The germline V gene has CDR1 DFQATT and CDR2 SNEGSKA (reference sequence). The CDR3 extends over 15 amino acids. The V segment lost 3 bases and the J segment 5 bases; nucleotides outside the gene matches: 10.

This clonotype was detected ten times or more. This chain links TRBV7-9 with TRBJ2-1; D is ambiguous. Germline CDR1 reads SEHNR; CDR2 reads FQNEAQ (reference sequence). Trimming took 5 bases from V and 9 from J, leaving 8 bases between them. The CDR3 loop spans 11 amino acids. For the CDR3, the DNA is TGTGCCAGCAGCCGAGAGTCTGAGCAGTTCTTC. It yields the protein CASSRESEQFF.

This clonotype has just one count. The chain is built from TRBV10-3 and TRBJ1-4; D is possibly TRBD1 (5 bases). CDR1 ENHRY and CDR2 SYGVKD come from the germline V gene. This CDR3 comprises 15 residues. Trimming cost V 10 bases and J 6 bases, with 21 bases left between them. In DNA, the CDR3 is TGTGCCACCCACCAGGGAGATCTTGGAGATGAAAAACTGTTTTTT. Translated, it gives CATHQGDLGDEKLFF.

This sequence joins TRBV11-2 and TRBJ2-1, with 7 bases fitting TRBD2. Germline-derived CDR1 and CDR2 are SGHAT and FQNNGV. V dropped 2 bases and J dropped 0; count of bases not matched to a gene: 13. The CDR3 sequence is 19 residues long. The CDR3 protein is CASSLTRAGTTSSYNEQFF. The DNA for the CDR3 is TGTGCCAGCAGCTTAACGCGAGCCGGGACTACTAGCTCCTACAATGAGCAGTTCTTC.

This clonotype was observed a handful of times. The rearrangement joins TRBV5-4 to TRBJ2-2; TRBD2 agrees at 8 bases. The CDR3 contains 17 residues. J gave up 4 bases and V 0 bases, and 8 bases lay outside the gene matches. Germline V gene data show CDR1 as SGHNT and CDR2 as YYREEE (reference sequence). The CDR3 nucleotides read TGTGCCAGCAGCTTGGCCCTAGCGGGTCGTGGCACCGGGGAGCTGTTTTTT. Translated: CASSLALAGRGTGELFF.

This chain joins TRBV7-9 and TRBJ2-1, with TRBD1 identical over 10 bases. Trimming cost V 3 bases and J 9 bases; bases outside gene matches: 8. CDR3 size: 15 residues. Germline V gives CDR1 SEHNR, CDR2 FQNEAQ (reference sequence). The CDR3 sequence: CASSFGDRGPGEQFF. The CDR3 region has the DNA TGTGCCAGCAGCTTTGGCGACAGGGGGCCCGGTGAGCAGTTCTTC.

CDR3 loop: CASLSYGGNGELFF. CDR3 sequence (DNA): TGTGCCAGCTTATCGTATGGGGGGAACGGGGAGCTGTTTTTT. The chain uses TRBV6-5 and TRBJ2-2; perhaps TRBD2 as D (6 bases). The CDR3 sequence is 14 residues long. From germline, CDR1 is MNHEY and CDR2 SVGAGI. Trimming left V 8 bases short and J 7 bases short, with 17 bases between.

Only a few counts were recorded for this clonotype. V usage is TRBV27 and J usage is TRBJ2-7, with a weak D call TRBD2 (6 bases). Looked up from germline, CDR1 is MNHEY and CDR2 is SMNVEV (reference sequence). This CDR3 has 15 amino acids. The V and J ends lost 2 bases and 7 bases respectively, with 18 bases between them. The CDR3 loop is CASSLLPPEGDEQYF. CDR3 nucleotide sequence: TGTGCCAGCAGTTTACTCCCACCGGAGGGTGATGAGCAGTACTTC.

This rearrangement joins TRBV20-1 to TRBJ2-7, with 13 bases fitting TRBD2. The CDR3 totals 15 residues. Germline trimming cut 4 bases from V and 4 bases from J; bases unmatched to any gene: 7. Germline-derived CDR1 and CDR2 are DFQATT and SNEGSKA (reference sequence). The CDR3, as DNA: TGCAGTGCTAAAGCCGGGACTAGCGGGGAGTACGAGCAGTACTTC. Its protein product is CSAKAGTSGEYEQYF.

The CDR3, as DNA: TGTGCCAGCTCTGGGGGGCGACGAAGCACAGATACGCAGTATTTT. Encoded protein: CASSGGRRSTDTQYF. The V call is TRBV18, the J call TRBJ2-3; D possibly uses TRBD1 or TRBD2 (6 bases each). The length of the CDR3 is 15 residues. Trimming took 6 bases from V and 0 from J, leaving 13 bases between them. Germline assignment: CDR1 KGHSH and CDR2 LQKENI. Combining the CDR3 with reference TRBV18 and TRBJ2-3 gives the whole variable domain NAGVMQNPRHLVRRRGQEARLRCSPMKGHSHVYWYRQLPEEGLKFMVYLQKENIIDESGMPKERFSAEFPKEGPSILRIQQVVRGDSAAYFCASSGGRRSTDTQYFGPGTRLTVL.

The chain carries TRBV6-5 and TRBJ2-1; D uncertain. The CDR3 contains 16 residues. V was pared by 2 bases and J by 7 bases, with 18 bases between. Germline V lookup: CDR1 MNHEY, CDR2 SVGAGI. The CDR3 nucleotides are TGTGCCAGCAGTTACCTTGGGGTTTTGGTGAAAAATGAGCAGTTCTTC. Encoded protein: CASSYLGVLVKNEQFF.

This clonotype was picked up a small number of times. V is TRBV5-1 and J is TRBJ2-7; TRBD2 matches 7 bases. This CDR3 is 15 amino acids long. The V gene end was trimmed by 3 bases and the J gene end by 5 bases; junction bases not matched to a gene: 11. CDR1 is SGHRS, CDR2 YFSETQ, per germline. In DNA form, the CDR3 reads TGCGCCAGCAGCTGGGGGGGGACTGGTGGTGACGAGCAGTACTTC. Residues: CASSWGGTGGDEQYF.

This clonotype occurred a few times. The V gene is TRBV30, the J gene TRBJ1-2; D possibly corresponds to TRBD1 (6 bases). Germline V gives CDR1 GTSNPN, CDR2 SVGIG (reference sequence). This CDR3 comprises 14 residues. V dropped 3 bases and J dropped 0 bases, with 11 bases sitting between them. The CDR3 is CAWRPRGPNYGYTF. Here the CDR3 DNA reads TGTGCCTGGAGGCCCCGGGGGCCTAACTATGGCTACACCTTC.

In its sample, this clonotype was seen a few times. This chain joins TRBV6-2 or TRBV6-3 and TRBJ2-7, with D unresolved. Germline assignment: CDR1 MNHEY and CDR2 SVGEGT. V shed 7 bases and J shed 3 bases, with 7 bases lying between them. The CDR3 sequence is 11 residues long. The CDR3 here is CASTTNYEQYF. CDR3 in DNA: TGTGCCAGCACCACAAACTACGAGCAGTACTTC.

This clonotype was found a few times. The chain employs TRBV25-1 and TRBJ2-1; D may be TRBD2 (6 bases). Germline CDR1 and CDR2: MGHDK and SYGVNS. This CDR3 is built from 13 residues. V lost 7 bases and J lost 10, with 17 bases in between. CDR3 sequence (DNA): TGTGCCAGCAAAGTCCGGGACTTGAGAGAGCAGTTCTTC. Protein product: CASKVRDLREQFF.

The J gene is TRBJ1-1, the V gene TRBV6-5; 10 nucleotides agree with TRBD1. The J segment lost 5 bases and the V segment lost 2 bases, leaving 11 bases of the junction unmatched. The germline V gene has CDR1 MNHEY and CDR2 SVGAGI. This CDR3 region has 17 residues. CDR3 residues: CASSYLPRTGGDTEAFF. In DNA, the CDR3 is TGTGCCAGCAGTTACCTCCCAAGGACAGGGGGGGATACTGAAGCTTTCTTT.

The V call is TRBV18, the J call TRBJ1-1; D unclear. The CDR3 spans 14 residues. Germline-derived CDR1 and CDR2 are KGHSH and LQKENI. V lost 2 bases and J lost 1, with 8 bases in between. This chain's CDR3 is CASSPITENTEAFF. The CDR3 coding sequence is TGTGCCAGCTCACCAATCACGGAGAACACTGAAGCTTTCTTT.

The chain uses TRBV4-1 and TRBJ1-1, with D unclear. Germline assignment: CDR1 MGHRA and CDR2 YSYEKL. The V end was cut by 2 bases, the J end by 0 bases, with 16 bases between. This CDR3 has 17 amino acids. The chain's CDR3 is CASSQWVLGDMNTEAFF. Written as DNA, the CDR3 is TGCGCCAGCAGCCAATGGGTATTGGGAGACATGAACACTGAAGCTTTCTTT.

The V call is TRBV7-2, the J call TRBJ2-1, with TRBD2 matching over 7 bases. The CDR3 runs to 15 residues. V was clipped by 3 bases and J by 7 bases; unmatched bases: 9. CDR1 and CDR2 from the germline V gene are SGHTA and FQGNSA. The CDR3 nucleotides read TGTGCCAGCAGCTTTAGCGGGCTACCTAGGAATGAGCAGTTCTTC. Its protein is CASSFSGLPRNEQFF.

This clonotype occurred a few times. The CDR3 reads CASRELGRPGELFF. The CDR3 DNA reads TGCGCCAGCAGAGAACTGGGAAGGCCCGGGGAGCTGTTTTTT. The chain joins TRBV10-2 to TRBJ2-2; D is ambiguous. CDR1 is WSHSY, CDR2 SAAADI, per germline. The V end lost 6 bases, the J end lost 6 bases, and 14 bases lay between the germline ends. The CDR3 covers 14 residues.

This clonotype was counted a few times. The chain has TRBV11-2 and TRBJ2-3, with TRBD1 identical over 7 bases. This CDR3 region has 16 residues. V shed 7 bases, J shed 4 bases, and the junction held 14 bases outside the gene matches. CDR1 SGHAT and CDR2 FQNNGV come from the germline V gene. As DNA, the CDR3 is TGTGCCAGCACACAGGGGCTGTCGGGTTATGCAGATACGCAGTATTTT. As protein: CASTQGLSGYADTQYF.

The V call is TRBV12-3 or TRBV12-4, the J call TRBJ2-7, with 7 bases that match TRBD1. The CDR3 sequence is 18 residues long. The junction had 22 bases not matched to a gene; V was cut back by 8 bases and J by 3 bases. The CDR3 DNA reads TGTGCCAGCGCTGGGGGACAGAGTGTTGCATTGGGGCTCTACGAGCAGTACTTC. It encodes CASAGGQSVALGLYEQYF.

J is TRBJ1-6 and V is TRBV6-6, with D possibly TRBD1 on 5 matching bases. The CDR3 runs 16 residues. Trimming stripped 2 bases from V and 6 bases from J, with 14 bases between. Germline-derived CDR1 and CDR2 are MNHNY and SVGAGI (reference sequence). The CDR3 spells CASSYATGRLNSPLHF. In DNA, the CDR3 is TGTGCCAGCAGTTACGCCACGGGACGTCTTAATTCACCCCTCCACTTT.

The chain couples TRBV29-1 to TRBJ2-7, with D hard to call. CDR1 is SQVTM and CDR2 is ANQGSEA in the germline V gene. V lost 0 bases and J 5 bases, leaving 8 bases between the germline ends. The CDR3 has 12 residues. The CDR3 region has the DNA TGCAGCGTTGAAGAGGGTGGGAACGAGCAGTACTTC. This translates into CSVEEGGNEQYF.

V is TRBV12-3 or TRBV12-4 and J is TRBJ2-1; 11 bases align to TRBD2. The CDR3 has 14 amino acids. V trimming: 6 bases; J trimming: 6 bases; junction bases outside the gene matches: 4. The CDR3 nucleotides read TGTGCCAGCAGAACTAGCGGGAGCAGCAATGAGCAGTTCTTC. Residues: CASRTSGSSNEQFF.

The gene calls are TRBV4-1 and TRBJ2-5; D might be TRBD1 or TRBD2, each matching 5 bases. Trimming left V 1 base short and J 4 bases short, with 16 bases between. Per germline, CDR1 MGHRA and CDR2 YSYEKL. The CDR3 spans 16 residues. CDR3 in amino acids: CASSQARDAAGETQYF. The CDR3 DNA sequence: TGCGCCAGCAGCCAAGCACGGGACGCGGCGGGAGAGACCCAGTACTTC.